This entry features one TCR beta chain sequence. Its antigen is currently unknown. Molecular barcoding with unique molecular identifiers was used for the TCRbeta library. TCRdb called the PCR reads again in MiXCR, with one record for every CDR3 protein. The sample lists a few hundred thousand distinct CDR3 sequences, 23% occurring once. This sample stems from a study of T-cell reconstitution after alpha-beta-depleted transplantation in children. General study points: About two months after transplant, alpha-beta T cells reportedly came from several hundred expanded graft clones. Once a year had passed after transplant, T-cell counts and diversity came mostly from newly produced T cells.

Per germline, CDR1 SGHVS and CDR2 FQNEAQ. The CDR3 is made up of 16 amino acids. With 1 base clipped from V and 7 bases from J, the junction kept 7 bases outside the gene matches. The sequenced sample was PBMCs, mostly from graft donor cells, obtained 180 days after TCRalphabeta/CD19-depleted stem cell transplant. V is TRBV7-8 and J is TRBJ2-2; 9 nucleotides agree with TRBD2. The source is a male patient younger than 18 who had a stem cell transplant for acute lymphoblastic leukemia, so the T cells may come from the graft donor. CDR3 nucleotide sequence: TGTGCCAGCAGCTTAGTAGTAGCGGGAGATCGCGGGGAGCTGTTTTTT. Encoded protein: CASSLVVAGDRGELFF.